This T cell receptor beta chain is from a study of T cells in localized non-small cell lung cancer. General study findings and limits: Adjacent lung tissue had a median about 52 of the top 100 clones found in the tumor. Heterogeneity cannot be ruled out, as sequencing used one tumor region only.

For this clone: Its target is not known.

Method: immunoSEQ multiplex PCR; TCRdb's copy keeps in-frame clones and lacks some. Here the sample spans 15,000 to 20,000 clones, roughly 80% being singletons. The ends were cut back, 1 base at V and 5 bases at J, with 14 bases in the middle. The length of the CDR3 is 15 residues. Germline-derived CDR1 and CDR2 are MDHEN and SYDVKM. This TCR derives from a male donor older than 55 with stage I lung adenocarcinoma. The chain carries TRBV28 and TRBJ2-5, with D perhaps being TRBD1 or TRBD2 (5 bases each). Specimen: peripheral blood, collected before any cancer treatment. Here the CDR3 reads CASSLSGPPGETQYF. The CDR3 region has the DNA TGTGCCAGCAGTTTATCGGGGCCCCCTGGGGAGACCCAGTACTTC.